The next 29 T cell receptor beta chains were all read from a single sample in a study of PD-1 blockade in mismatch repair-deficient tumors. The method was immunoSEQ multiplex PCR; TCRdb's version includes in-frame clones alone and lacks a portion of them. There are 45,000 to 55,000 clones in the sample; about 84% occur only once, and 7% to 8.5% lies in the top ten. The starting material was peripheral blood, obtained about 4.5 months after starting pembrolizumab. These receptors were collected from an adult with mismatch repair-deficient cancer.

J is TRBJ2-2 and V is TRBV12-5, with D perhaps matching TRBD2 (5 bases). Trimming stripped 0 bases from V and 3 bases from J, with 8 bases between. CDR1 is LGHNT and CDR2 is FRNRAP in the germline V gene. There are 15 residues in the CDR3. Here the CDR3 DNA reads TGTGCTAGTGGTTTGGTATCGGGGTACACCGGGGAGCTGTTTTTT. Its protein is CASGLVSGYTGELFF.

This sequence joins TRBV4-2 and TRBJ2-7; 8 nucleotides match TRBD1. The germline CDR1 and CDR2 sequences are LGHNA and YNFKEQ. The CDR3 consists of 14 residues. Unmatched junction bases numbered 6, after V lost 1 base and J lost 7 bases. The CDR3 region has the DNA TGTGCCAGCAGCCAAGGGACAGGGTTGGGGGAGCAGTACTTC. Protein product: CASSQGTGLGEQYF.

This clone was seen more than once but under ten times. This chain joins TRBV4-1 and TRBJ2-1; a weak D match, TRBD2 (5 bases). V was trimmed by 1 base and J by 8 bases, leaving 9 bases between them. There are 13 residues in the CDR3. Per the germline V gene, CDR1 is MGHRA and CDR2 is YSYEKL. CDR3 coding DNA: TGCGCCAGCAGCCAAGGAAGCGGCGATGAGCAGTTCTTC. Translating it yields CASSQGSGDEQFF.

This chain joins TRBV6-4 and TRBJ2-7; D is perhaps TRBD1 (5 bases). The germline CDR1 and CDR2 sequences are MRHNA and SNTAGT. The length of the CDR3 is 18 residues. V shed 0 bases and J shed 4 bases, with 22 bases lying between them. The CDR3 loop reads CASSDSVKGGRARYEQYF. CDR3 DNA: TGTGCCAGCAGTGACTCAGTAAAGGGCGGCAGGGCAAGGTACGAGCAGTACTTC.

A single count supports this clone. The chain joins TRBV2 to TRBJ2-5; 11 bases are shared with TRBD1. The last part of the DNA fits TRBJ2-7 better; the J call may be wrong. This CDR3 region has 18 residues. Germline V gene lookup returns CDR1 SNHLY and CDR2 FYNNEI. CDR3 sequence reads: CASSDPGTGGDITYEQYF. The CDR3 DNA sequence: TGTGCCAGCAGTGATCCCGGGACAGGGGGAGACATCACCTACGAGCAGTACTTC.

The chain employs TRBV19 and TRBJ2-1; the match to TRBD2 covers 12 bases. The CDR3 has 15 residues. V trimming: 5 bases; J trimming: 7 bases; junction bases outside the gene matches: 6. Per the germline V gene, CDR1 is LNHDA and CDR2 is SQIVND (reference sequence). CDR3 residues: CASSPRTSGVNEQFF. The CDR3 DNA is TGTGCCAGTAGTCCAAGGACTAGCGGGGTAAATGAGCAGTTCTTC.

The chain uses TRBV15 and TRBJ2-2; the match to TRBD2 covers 7 bases. The CDR3 runs to 16 residues. In germline, CDR1 is LNHNV, CDR2 YYDKDF (reference sequence). V was pared by 0 bases and J by 4 bases, with 5 bases of the junction left unmatched. The CDR3 spells CATSRDGGRTTGELFF. CDR3 sequence (DNA): TGTGCCACCAGCAGAGACGGCGGGAGAACCACCGGGGAGCTGTTTTTT.

The CDR3 nucleotides read TGTGCCAGCAGCTTATTCCGGGCCACAGATACGCAGTATTTT. This sequence encodes CASSLFRATDTQYF. V is TRBV7-9 and J is TRBJ2-3; D gene unclear. Trimming cost V 2 bases and J 2 bases, with 8 bases left between them. The CDR3 has 14 amino acids. Per the germline V gene, CDR1 is SEHNR and CDR2 is FQNEAQ (reference sequence).

This chain joins TRBV18 and TRBJ2-3; D call uncertain. Germline V gene sequence: CDR1 KGHSH, CDR2 LQKENI. This CDR3 contains 13 residues. The ends were cut back, 5 bases at V and 2 bases at J, with 8 bases in the middle. The CDR3 spells CASSLRNTDTQYF. The CDR3 DNA is TGTGCCAGCTCATTACGTAACACAGATACGCAGTATTTT.

The chain links TRBV6-4 to TRBJ1-2; the D is unclear. The V and J ends lost 4 bases and 1 base respectively, with 7 bases between them. Germline-derived CDR1 and CDR2 are MRHNA and SNTAGT. The CDR3 spans 13 residues. CDR3 residues: CASSGGVNYGYTF. The DNA for the CDR3 is TGTGCCAGCAGTGGTGGGGTTAACTATGGCTACACCTTC.

The genes are TRBV7-3 and TRBJ1-4, with D unresolved. CDR1 and CDR2 from the germline V gene are SGHTA and FQGTGA. V lost 4 bases to trimming and J lost 8 bases, with 11 bases between them. This CDR3 comprises 13 residues. This chain's CDR3 is CASSSRVGEKLFF. The CDR3 DNA reads as TGTGCCAGCAGCTCGAGGGTAGGGGAAAAACTGTTTTTT.

This CDR3 is CSVTRGNTEAFF. In DNA form, the CDR3 reads TGCAGCGTGACCAGGGGTAACACTGAAGCTTTCTTT. The chain combines TRBV29-1 with TRBJ1-1; D perhaps matches TRBD1 (6 bases). This CDR3 is 12 amino acids long. Trimming removed 6 bases at V and 2 bases at J, with 10 bases between. Germline lookup yields CDR1 SQVTM and CDR2 ANQGSEA.

The sample holds a few counts of this clone. The chain is built from TRBV2 and TRBJ2-1, with D unclear. CDR1 SNHLY and CDR2 FYNNEI come from the germline V gene. Trimming took off 4 bases at V and 8 bases at J, with 12 bases between the two ends. The CDR3 has 13 amino acids. The CDR3 sequence is CASSVLSVDEQFF. In nucleotides, the CDR3 is TGTGCCAGCAGTGTCCTGAGCGTTGATGAGCAGTTCTTC.

The chain recombines TRBV19 with TRBJ1-5, with no clear D. Germline-derived CDR1 and CDR2 are LNHDA and SQIVND (reference sequence). Trimming stripped 4 bases from V and 2 bases from J, with 12 bases between. CDR3 size: 15 residues. The CDR3 nucleotides are TGTGCCAGTAGTACCCCGGGATTCGGCAATCAGCCCCAGCATTTT. Its translation: CASSTPGFGNQPQHF. Variable domain in full (rest from reference TRBV19 and TRBJ1-5): DGGITQSPKYLFRKEGQNVTLSCEQNLNHDAMYWYRQDPGQGLRLIYYSQIVNDFQKGDIAEGYSVSREKKESFPLTVTSAQKNPTAFYLCASSTPGFGNQPQHFGDGTRLSIL.

The chain carries TRBV19 and TRBJ1-2; 10 bases map to TRBD1. Germline trimming cut 1 base from V and 7 bases from J; bases unmatched to any gene: 3. The germline V gene encodes CDR1 LNHDA and CDR2 SQIVND (reference sequence). CDR3 length: 14 residues. CDR3 sequence reads: CASSIGTGGSGYTF. CDR3 nucleotide sequence: TGTGCCAGTAGTATAGGGACAGGGGGAAGTGGCTACACCTTC.

This chain uses TRBV6-1 with TRBJ2-1; a possible D gene is TRBD2 (6 bases). The V end was cut by 2 bases, the J end by 8 bases, with 16 bases between. The CDR3 has 15 residues. The germline CDR1 and CDR2 sequences are MNHNS and SASEGT. The CDR3 bases are TGTGCCAGCAGTGAATTCTCCGGGAGTAGGGATGAGCAGTTCTTC. Translating it yields CASSEFSGSRDEQFF.

J is TRBJ1-1 and V is TRBV18; the match to TRBD1 covers 10 bases. Germline V gives CDR1 KGHSH, CDR2 LQKENI. The CDR3 has 16 amino acids. Trimming removed 6 bases from V and 3 bases from J; junction bases left unmatched: 10. The CDR3 region has the DNA TGTGCCAGCTCCCCCTTCGACAGGGGGCGGGACACTGAAGCTTTCTTT. This codes for CASSPFDRGRDTEAFF.

The chain joins TRBV7-6 to TRBJ2-1; D might be TRBD2 (5 bases). Germline CDR1 and CDR2: SGHVS and FNYEAQ. The CDR3 contains 16 residues. V was clipped by 4 bases and J by 4 bases, with 17 bases between them. In nucleotides, the CDR3 is TGTGCCAGCAGCTCAGAGGGATGGCAGAAATACAATGAGCAGTTCTTC. It translates to CASSSEGWQKYNEQFF.

The rearrangement links TRBV11-2 to TRBJ2-4; possibly TRBD1 for D (6 bases). CDR1 and CDR2 from the germline V gene are SGHAT and FQNNGV. The CDR3 contains 15 residues. The V end lost 4 bases, the J end lost 1 base, and 11 bases lay between the germline ends. DNA for the CDR3: TGTGCCAGCAGCTCTTGGACAGAGGCCAAAAACATTCAGTACTTC. Its protein product is CASSSWTEAKNIQYF.

V and J are TRBV6-5 and TRBJ1-1; D is ambiguous. CDR1 is MNHEY, CDR2 SVGAGI, per germline. V shed 2 bases and J shed 0 bases, with 7 bases lying between them. This CDR3 region has 14 residues. Here the CDR3 DNA reads TGTGCCAGCAGTTACGACGTGATGAACACTGAAGCTTTCTTT. Translating gives CASSYDVMNTEAFF.

The chain has TRBV7-3 and TRBJ1-1; D is possibly TRBD1 (6 bases). Germline V gene lookup returns CDR1 SGHTA and CDR2 FQGTGA. The V end was cut by 8 bases, the J end by 4 bases, with 14 bases between. The length of the CDR3 is 13 residues. CDR3 region: CASAGPGATEAFF. The CDR3, as DNA: TGTGCCAGCGCGGGGCCAGGGGCCACTGAAGCTTTCTTT.

This clone was seen a single time. V usage is TRBV7-6 and J usage is TRBJ2-3; D is possibly TRBD2 (5 bases). V was pared by 7 bases and J by 8 bases, with 16 bases between. From germline, CDR1 is SGHVS and CDR2 FNYEAQ. The CDR3 has 13 residues. Here the CDR3 reads CASTVGGEGTQYF. DNA for the CDR3: TGTGCCAGCACTGTAGGCGGCGAGGGTACGCAGTATTTT.

The J gene is TRBJ1-4, the V gene TRBV6-6, with a weak D call TRBD1 (5 bases). Trimming removed 4 bases at V and 8 bases at J, with 14 bases between. This CDR3 is built from 14 residues. Germline CDR1 reads MNHNY; CDR2 reads SVGAGI (reference sequence). This CDR3 is CASSLGGFREKLFF. DNA of the CDR3: TGTGCCAGCAGTTTGGGGGGGTTTCGGGAAAAACTGTTTTTT.

The gene calls are TRBV11-2 and TRBJ2-1; 10 bases map to TRBD1. From germline, CDR1 is SGHAT and CDR2 FQNNGV. The CDR3 runs to 16 residues. The V gene end was trimmed by 6 bases and the J gene end by 2 bases; junction bases not matched to a gene: 7. The CDR3 DNA sequence: TGTGCCAGCAGTACTCCGGGACAGGGGACCTACAATGAGCAGTTCTTC. Protein: CASSTPGQGTYNEQFF.

The V gene is TRBV4-3, the J gene TRBJ1-3; weak D call: TRBD1 (6 bases). Trimming removed 0 bases at V and 2 bases at J, with 14 bases between. The CDR3 is made up of 17 amino acids. The germline V gene has CDR1 LGHNA and CDR2 YSLEER. CDR3 sequence reads: CASSQELGGLTGNTIYF. The CDR3, as DNA: TGCGCCAGCAGCCAAGAGCTCGGGGGGCTAACTGGAAACACCATATATTTT.

The CDR3 spells CASSVTGGDGYTF. The CDR3 DNA follows: TGTGCCAGCAGCGTGACAGGGGGCGATGGCTACACCTTC. This chain links TRBV7-2 with TRBJ1-2; TRBD1 aligns across 10 bases. The V gene end was trimmed by 5 bases and the J gene end by 6 bases; junction bases not matched to a gene: 3. The CDR3 has 13 residues. Germline V gene sequence: CDR1 SGHTA, CDR2 FQGNSA.

The chain links TRBV29-1 to TRBJ2-7, with D perhaps TRBD1 or TRBD2 (5 bases each). The germline V and J ends were trimmed by 1 base and 5 bases, with 9 bases remaining between them. From germline, CDR1 is SQVTM and CDR2 ANQGSEA. This CDR3 is built from 12 residues. CDR3 sequence (DNA): TGCAGCGTTGAAGTGGGGACCCACGAGCAGTACTTC. Translation gives CSVEVGTHEQYF.

This sequence joins TRBV9 and TRBJ2-1, with 16 bases fitting TRBD2. The CDR3 extends over 21 amino acids. V lost 3 bases to trimming and J lost 0 bases; unmatched junction nucleotides: 12. The germline V gene encodes CDR1 SGDLS and CDR2 YYNGEE. The CDR3, as DNA: TGTGCCAGCAGCGCCGAAGTGGCGGGACTAGCGGGAGGGATCTCCTACAATGAGCAGTTCTTC. Translated: CASSAEVAGLAGGISYNEQFF.

The rearrangement uses TRBV11-2 and TRBJ1-5; D might be TRBD1 (5 bases). CDR3 size: 15 residues. The V gene's germline CDR1 is SGHAT and CDR2 FQNNGV. V lost 5 bases, J lost 3 bases, and 14 bases lay in between. The CDR3 region is CASSDGTVTNQPQHF. CDR3 coding DNA: TGTGCCAGCAGCGACGGGACGGTTACCAATCAGCCCCAGCATTTT. Together with reference TRBV11-2 and TRBJ1-5, the CDR3 gives the full variable domain: EAGVAQSPRYKIIEKRQSVAFWCNPISGHATLYWYQQILGQGPKLLIQFQNNGVVDDSQLPKDRFSAERLKGVDSTLKIQPAKLEDSAVYLCASSDGTVTNQPQHFGDGTRLSIL.